This T cell receptor beta chain was captured in a study of blood T cell repertoires in COVID-19. The overall study: The United States, Italy and Spain supplied acute and convalescent COVID-19 samples. T cells, B-cell-depleted T cells, or PBMCs supplied cDNA or gDNA.

Concerning this clone itself: The same CDR3 can be traced to other DNA sequences in this sample.

Germline CDR1 MNHEY, CDR2 SMNVEV (reference sequence). Trimming removed 0 bases at V and 4 bases at J, with 9 bases between. This CDR3 is built from 14 residues. Authors' analysis steps: Amplification of reference gene primers provided the estimated nucleated cell counts. Assay: immunoSEQ multiplex PCR; the TCRdb copy retains only in-frame clones and omits some. The V and J calls and clone size were taken over from that table, and D and trimming were inferred from the DNA. The sample carries around 120,000 clones, approximately 80% recorded once. The chain links TRBV27 to TRBJ1-2; D ambiguous. The sequenced sample consisted of peripheral blood. The clonotype was recovered from a man aged 50 to 60 with acute or convalescent COVID-19. CDR3 protein: CASSLSGRVYGYTF. In nucleotides, the CDR3 is TGTGCCAGCAGTTTATCAGGGCGGGTCTATGGCTACACCTTC.